The clone carrying this TCR beta chain came up many times. Antigen: not known. One entry per CDR3 protein results from TCRdb running MiXCR on the 5' RACE reads. The top ten clones hold approximately 24% of a sample with 300,000 to 400,000 distinct CDR3 sequences, approximately 4% of them seen once. Trimming at V came to 5 bases and at J to 7 bases, leaving 6 bases not matched to a gene. This CDR3 region has 15 residues. Germline CDR1 is SGHAT and CDR2 is FQNNGV. The data derive from a study of T cells after yellow fever vaccination. Study outcomes and limitations: It was a weaker secondary response, yet one that peaked faster, at day 5 versus 15.

Material: PBMCs, obtained 5 days after the yellow fever booster vaccination. The gene calls are TRBV11-2 and TRBJ1-6, with 9 bases fitting TRBD1. This TCR was recovered from a young man who received the YFV17D yellow fever vaccine. The CDR3 is CASSLGQGRNSPLHF. CDR3 DNA: TGTGCCAGCAGCCTTGGACAGGGGAGGAATTCACCCCTCCACTTT. Supplemented by reference TRBV11-2 and TRBJ1-6, the full variable domain reads EAGVAQSPRYKIIEKRQSVAFWCNPISGHATLYWYQQILGQGPKLLIQFQNNGVVDDSQLPKDRFSAERLKGVDSTLKIQPAKLEDSAVYLCASSLGQGRNSPLHFGNGTRLTVT.